A selection of T cell receptor beta chains follows, all from one sample in a study of blood T cell repertoires in COVID-19. Profiling relied on immunoSEQ multiplex PCR, and the TCRdb table lists in-frame clones only, not all of them. The table shows 30,000 to 45,000 clones, with around 85% occurring only once. The sequenced sample consisted of peripheral blood. The receptors were sampled from a human donor in a cohort sampled during active COVID-19. The CDR3 runs from the conserved cysteine through the conserved F or W. D genes are given only for firm matches. Size is omitted from some rows. Given values are once, few, many or a class for expanded clones.

j_gene | abundance | v_gene | d_gene | CDR3aa | CDR3nt
TRBJ2-7 | once | TRBV9 | NA | CASSVVGSTYEQYF | TGTGCCAGCAGCGTAGTGGGCAGCACCTACGAGCAGTACTTC
TRBJ1-2 | few | TRBV6-6 | TRBD1 | CASSGTGYGYTF | TGTGCCAGCTCCGGGACAGGGTATGGCTACACCTTC
TRBJ2-2 | few | TRBV7-3 | NA | CASSQTGAGYTGELFF | TGTGCCAGCAGCCAAACCGGCGCGGGATACACCGGGGAGCTGTTTTTT
TRBJ1-1 | NA | TRBV4-1 | NA | CASSPSNQGLGTEAFF | TGCGCCAGCAGCCCATCGAATCAGGGTTTAGGAACTGAAGCTTTCTTT
TRBJ2-1 | NA | TRBV7-9 | TRBD2 | CASSGAGLAGYNEQFF | TGTGCCAGCAGCGGAGCGGGACTAGCGGGATACAATGAGCAGTTCTTC
TRBJ1-3 | NA | TRBV27 | TRBD1 | CASSRLQGAGGNTIYF | TGTGCCAGCAGCCGACTGCAGGGGGCTGGTGGAAACACCATATATTTT
TRBJ1-4 | once | TRBV2 | TRBD1 | CASNGQGATNEKLFF | TGTGCCAGCAACGGACAGGGTGCGACTAATGAAAAACTGTTTTTT
TRBJ2-3 | NA | TRBV20-1 | TRBD2 | CSASLAGGSATDTQYF | TGCAGTGCTAGTCTAGCGGGGGGGTCTGCCACAGATACGCAGTATTTT
TRBJ2-7 | NA | TRBV7-2 | TRBD2 | CASSFKRDHEQYF | TGTGCCAGCAGCTTCAAGCGGGACCACGAGCAGTACTTC
TRBJ2-2 | NA | TRBV27 | TRBD1 | CASSLGQANTGELFF | TGTGCCAGCAGTTTGGGACAGGCGAACACCGGGGAGCTGTTTTTT
TRBJ1-5 | NA | TRBV3-1/TRBV3-2 | NA | CASSQGSPGLANQPQHF | TGTGCCAGCAGCCAAGGTAGTCCGGGATTGGCAAATCAGCCCCAGCATTTT
TRBJ1-2 | NA | TRBV11-2 | TRBD1 | CASTPDRGFFYGYTF | TGTGCCAGCACCCCCGACAGGGGATTTTTCTATGGCTACACCTTC
TRBJ1-6 | once | TRBV7-9 | TRBD1 | CASSPIGGQGANSPLHF | TGTGCCAGCAGCCCTATAGGGGGACAGGGCGCGAATTCACCCCTCCACTTT
TRBJ1-1 | NA | TRBV4-2 | NA | CASSQDTGFTEAFF | TGTGCCAGCAGCCAAGATACAGGGTTTACTGAAGCTTTCTTT
TRBJ2-7 | NA | TRBV7-9 | NA | CASSLVEASYEQYF | TGTGCCAGCAGCTTAGTAGAGGCCAGCTACGAGCAGTACTTC
TRBJ1-3 | once | TRBV10-3 | NA | CAISGQGNTIYF | TGTGCCATCAGTGGGCAGGGAAACACCATATATTTT
TRBJ1-6 | NA | TRBV27 | NA | CASSLRDSPLHF | TGTGCCAGCAGTTTGAGAGATTCACCCCTCCACTTT
TRBJ1-2 | NA | TRBV28 | NA | CASRQGNYGYTF | TGTGCCAGCAGACAGGGTAACTATGGCTACACCTTC